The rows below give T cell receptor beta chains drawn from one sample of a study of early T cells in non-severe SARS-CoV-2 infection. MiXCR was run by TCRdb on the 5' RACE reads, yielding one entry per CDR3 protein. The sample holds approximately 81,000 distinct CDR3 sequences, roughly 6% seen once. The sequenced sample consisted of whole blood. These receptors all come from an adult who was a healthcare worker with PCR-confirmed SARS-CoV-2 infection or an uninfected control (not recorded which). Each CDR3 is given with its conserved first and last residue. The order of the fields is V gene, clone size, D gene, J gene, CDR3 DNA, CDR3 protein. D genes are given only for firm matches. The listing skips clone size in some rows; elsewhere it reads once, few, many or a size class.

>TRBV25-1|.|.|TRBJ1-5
TGTGCCAGCAGTGCAGGGAAGTATAGCAATCAGCCCCAGCATTTT
CASSAGKYSNQPQHF
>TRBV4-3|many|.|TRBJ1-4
TGCGCCAGCAGCCAAGATTACTCGGTGACGGCTAATGAAAAACTGTTTTTT
CASSQDYSVTANEKLFF
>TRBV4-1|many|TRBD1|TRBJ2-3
TGCGCCAGCAGCCAAGATCCCCCACAGGGGAGACGGGGATCGGATACGCAGTATTTT
CASSQDPPQGRRGSDTQYF
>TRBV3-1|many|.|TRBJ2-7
TGTGCCAGCAGCCAATCGCTGCTAGACGTTCACGAGCAGTACTTC
CASSQSLLDVHEQYF
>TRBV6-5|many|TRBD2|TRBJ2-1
TGTGCCAGCAGTCCCAACGTAGCGGGGAGGGCCCGTTACAATGAGCAGTTCTTC
CASSPNVAGRARYNEQFF
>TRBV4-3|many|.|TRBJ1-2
TGCGCCAGCAGCCAAGAAATTAAGGGTCATGGCTACACCTTC
CASSQEIKGHGYTF
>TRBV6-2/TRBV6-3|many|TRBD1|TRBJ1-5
TGTGCCAGCAGTTTCAGACAGGGTTCCGTAACGAATAGCAATCAGCCCCAGCATTTT
CASSFRQGSVTNSNQPQHF
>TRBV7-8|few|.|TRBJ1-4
TGTGCCAGCAGCTTAGATAGGGCCGGACAAAAACTGTTTTTT
CASSLDRAGQKLFF
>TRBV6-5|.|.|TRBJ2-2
TGTGCCAGCAAGACAGCGAACACCGGGGAGCTGTTTTTT
CASKTANTGELFF
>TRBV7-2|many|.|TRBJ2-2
TGTGCCAGCAGCCCCAGCCTCGGGGAGCTGTTTTTT
CASSPSLGELFF
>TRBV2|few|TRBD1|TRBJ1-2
TGTGCCAGCAGTGAACCCTTACCTGACAGGGTTGGCTACACCTTC
CASSEPLPDRVGYTF
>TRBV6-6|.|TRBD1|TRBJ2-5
TGTGCCAGCAGCCCGGACAGGGGAAGGGTAGAGACCCAGTACTTC
CASSPDRGRVETQYF
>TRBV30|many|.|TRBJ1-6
TGTGCCTGGGCCTACGGGACGGGGGTTCCCCTCCACTTT
CAWAYGTGVPLHF
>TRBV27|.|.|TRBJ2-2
TGTGCCAGCAGTTTAGGCCAAGGACAGAAGGTCGGGGAGCTGTTTTTT
CASSLGQGQKVGELFF
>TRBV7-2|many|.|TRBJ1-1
TGTGCCAGCAGCCTTAAAGTTGGGGGGAACACTGAAGCTTTCTTT
CASSLKVGGNTEAFF
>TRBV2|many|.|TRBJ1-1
TGTGCCAGCAGTGGCCCGGGACAACGGAGCACTGAAGCTTTCTTT
CASSGPGQRSTEAFF
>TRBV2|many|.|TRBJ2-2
TGTGCCAGCAGTCCTCATGACTCCTCCGGGGAGCTGTTTTTT
CASSPHDSSGELFF
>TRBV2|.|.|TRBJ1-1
TGTGCCAGCAATCCGACTCTGACCGGGGCCACTGAAGCTTTCTTT
CASNPTLTGATEAFF
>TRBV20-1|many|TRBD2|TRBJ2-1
TGCAGTGCTCTGATAGCGGGACTACATGGGGATGAGCAGTTCTTC
CSALIAGLHGDEQFF
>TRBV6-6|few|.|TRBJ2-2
TGTGCCAGCACTTTAGAGACCGGGGAGCTGTTTTTT
CASTLETGELFF
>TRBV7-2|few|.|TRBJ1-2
TGTGCCAGCAGCTTAGCGCACGGGAGCCTCTATGGCTACACCTTC
CASSLAHGSLYGYTF
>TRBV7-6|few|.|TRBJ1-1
TGTGCCAGCAGCCCTGGTTCAACGGGGAGAGCTTTCTTT
CASSPGSTGRAFF
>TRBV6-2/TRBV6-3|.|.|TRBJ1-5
TGTGCCAGCAGTTACGGGGGCGTTGGGCAGCCCCAGCATTTT
CASSYGGVGQPQHF
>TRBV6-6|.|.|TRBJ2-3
TGTGCCAGCAGTCCCCTGGAGAAAGGCACAGATACGCAGTATTTT
CASSPLEKGTDTQYF
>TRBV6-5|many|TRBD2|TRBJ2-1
TGTGCCAGTCACGGGACTAGCGGGAGATACAATGAGCAGTTCTTC
CASHGTSGRYNEQFF
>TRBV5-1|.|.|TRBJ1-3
TGCGCCAGCAGCTTGGGCCGCCGGGACGGCGGAAACACCATATATTTT
CASSLGRRDGGNTIYF
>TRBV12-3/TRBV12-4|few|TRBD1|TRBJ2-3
TGTGCCAGCAGTTTAAGACAGGGGGCTGAAGATACGCAGTATTTT
CASSLRQGAEDTQYF
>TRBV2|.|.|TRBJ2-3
TGTGCCAGCAGCTTTCGGGCCCCCGTGGGGTCTACGCAGTATTTT
CASSFRAPVGSTQYF
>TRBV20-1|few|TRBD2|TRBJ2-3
TGCAGTGCTAGAGATTCTTCCGCTTCGACTAGCGGCCGCACAGATACGCAGTATTTT
CSARDSSASTSGRTDTQYF